Listed here are 6 T cell receptor beta chains from one sample, sequenced in a study of cytomegalovirus exposure and HLA in healthy donors. Researchers ran the PCR with 60 Vbeta and 13 Jbeta primers. Clones were sequenced by immunoSEQ multiplex PCR, and TCRdb holds only the in-frame ones, with some missing. The table includes 200,000 or so clones, 78% detected once. Input material: PBMCs. The receptors were sampled from a woman in her twenties or thirties in good health and CMV-seropositive.

This clone appeared a single time. This chain uses TRBV7-9 with TRBJ1-5; 7 bases match TRBD1. The CDR3 is 15 residues long. The J segment lost 4 bases and the V segment lost 5 bases, leaving 8 bases of the junction unmatched. Germline loops: CDR1 SEHNR, CDR2 FQNEAQ (reference sequence). The CDR3: CASSPNRQGNQPQHF. Here the CDR3 DNA reads TGTGCCAGCAGCCCTAATCGACAGGGTAATCAGCCCCAGCATTTT.

This chain uses TRBV10-3 with TRBJ2-2; no firm D call. The germline V gene encodes CDR1 ENHRY and CDR2 SYGVKD. V was cut by 10 bases and J by 5 bases, with 8 bases left in between. This CDR3 is 11 amino acids long. DNA of the CDR3: TGTGCCAGGGCGCAAACCGGGGAGCTGTTTTTT. This translates into CARAQTGELFF.

Remarks on this clone: At one end the junction does not follow the germline gene, possibly because of a read error. The rearrangement joins TRBV7-9 to TRBJ2-6; 8 bases line up with TRBD1. This CDR3 comprises 17 residues. CDR1 is SEHNR and CDR2 is FQNEAQ in the germline V gene (reference sequence). CDR3 DNA: TGTTCCAGCACCCCTCAGGGGGCGCGTTCTGGGGCCAACGTCCTGACTTTC. This gives the protein CSSTPQGARSGANVLTF.

The chain combines TRBV4-3 with TRBJ2-2; D gene ambiguous. The length of the CDR3 is 14 residues. The germline V gene encodes CDR1 LGHNA and CDR2 YSLEER. V lost 1 base and J 6 bases, leaving 9 bases between the germline ends. The CDR3 protein is CASSQVLVSGELFF. In nucleotides, the CDR3 is TGCGCCAGCAGCCAAGTTTTAGTGTCCGGGGAGCTGTTTTTT.

J is TRBJ1-1 and V is TRBV5-6; 8 bases map to TRBD1. Germline V gene lookup returns CDR1 SGHDT and CDR2 YYEEEE. This CDR3 is 14 amino acids long. Germline trimming cut 4 bases from V and 1 base from J; bases unmatched to any gene: 3. The CDR3 coding sequence is TGTGCCAGCAGCAGGACAGGGCCGAACACTGAAGCTTTCTTT. Its protein product is CASSRTGPNTEAFF.

The rearrangement joins TRBV4-3 to TRBJ2-4; 16 nucleotides agree with TRBD2. The length of the CDR3 is 16 residues. V was clipped by 4 bases and J by 7 bases; unmatched bases: 4. Germline CDR1 LGHNA, CDR2 YSLEER. The CDR3 DNA reads as TGCGCCAGCAGCCTCGGGACTAGCGGGGGGGGGAACATTCAGTACTTC. Amino acid sequence: CASSLGTSGGGNIQYF.